One sample yielded the 32 T cell receptor beta chains listed below, sequenced in a study of blood T cells in healthy people across ages. Using a J-beta primer mix together with a sample-barcoded 5' primer, a second PCR was run for roughly 6 to 12 cycles. TCRdb passed the 5' RACE reads through MiXCR, listing each CDR3 protein once. In the table there are 1,500,000 or so distinct CDR3 sequences, approximately 43% of which are singletons. Sequencing was done on a sample of blood. All receptors derive from a woman aged 18-29 years in good health.

The chain employs TRBV10-1 and TRBJ2-1, with D possibly matching TRBD2 (5 bases). This CDR3 has 14 amino acids. Trimming removed 4 bases from V and 4 bases from J, with 11 bases in between. Germline V gene data show CDR1 as WNHNN and CDR2 as SYGVQD (reference sequence). CDR3 sequence reads: CASSAVRGYNEQFF. In nucleotides, the CDR3 is TGCGCCAGCAGTGCTGTCAGAGGGTACAATGAGCAGTTCTTC.

This clonotype has just a few counts. The chain joins TRBV20-1 to TRBJ1-2; 10 bases map to TRBD1. The ends lost 2 bases at V and 2 bases at J; junction bases unmatched: 5. Per germline, CDR1 DFQATT and CDR2 SNEGSKA (reference sequence). The CDR3 is 15 residues long. CDR3 in DNA: TGCAGTGCTAGATTGGCGGGACAGGGGAACTATGGCTACACCTTC. Protein: CSARLAGQGNYGYTF.

This clonotype was found a few times. The chain links TRBV18 to TRBJ1-2, with TRBD1 identical over 10 bases. The CDR3 is 15 amino acids. Germline-derived CDR1 and CDR2 are KGHSH and LQKENI. The V segment lost 4 bases and the J segment 1 base; nucleotides outside the gene matches: 3. CDR3 DNA sequence: TGTGCCAGCTCACTCGGGACAGGGGATAACTATGGCTACACCTTC. Protein sequence: CASSLGTGDNYGYTF.

This clonotype appeared a few times. The chain employs TRBV6-2 or TRBV6-3 and TRBJ2-1; D could derive from TRBD1 or TRBD2 (6 bases each). Trimming left V 7 bases short and J 3 bases short, with 16 bases between. The germline CDR1 and CDR2 sequences are MNHEY and SVGEGT. The CDR3 runs 15 residues. CDR3 nucleotide sequence: TGTGCCAGCACCGGGGGCCGGTCCTACTACAATGAGCAGTTCTTC. Its protein product is CASTGGRSYYNEQFF.

In its sample, this clonotype was seen many times. The V gene is TRBV20-1, the J gene TRBJ2-5; a possible D gene is TRBD2 (5 bases). CDR1 is DFQATT, CDR2 SNEGSKA, per germline (reference sequence). CDR3 length: 11 residues. Trimming shortened V by 6 bases and J by 5 bases, and 10 bases separated the two germline ends. CDR3 sequence reads: CSAAPGETQYF. The CDR3, as DNA: TGCAGTGCCGCACCGGGGGAGACCCAGTACTTC.

This clonotype was recorded a few times. This chain joins TRBV20-1 and TRBJ2-3; D remains ambiguous. The V gene's germline CDR1 is DFQATT and CDR2 SNEGSKA (reference sequence). Trimming took off 0 bases at V and 6 bases at J, with 10 bases between the two ends. This CDR3 spans 13 amino acids. CDR3 nucleotides: TGCAGTGCTAGAGATCAAGTCTCGGATACGCAGTATTTT. It is translated as CSARDQVSDTQYF.

This clonotype occurred a few times. V usage is TRBV12-5 and J usage is TRBJ2-1; D may be TRBD2 (6 bases). This CDR3 region has 13 residues. CDR1 and CDR2 from the germline V gene are LGHNT and FRNRAP. V lost 7 bases to trimming and J lost 7 bases, with 14 bases between them. Here the CDR3 DNA reads TGTGCTAGTGTTGGGGACTCCCGAAATGAGCAGTTCTTC. The encoded protein is CASVGDSRNEQFF.

The chain couples TRBV7-2 to TRBJ2-5, with 8 positions matching TRBD2. From germline, CDR1 is SGHTA and CDR2 FQGNSA. The CDR3 has 16 amino acids. After removal of 4 bases from V and 5 bases from J, the junction contained 12 bases not matched to a gene. The CDR3 sequence: CASSYGFGRGVETQYF. Here the CDR3 DNA reads TGTGCCAGCAGCTACGGATTCGGGCGGGGGGTGGAGACCCAGTACTTC. Full variable domain (rest looked up from reference TRBV7-2 and TRBJ2-5): GAGVSQSPSNKVTEKGKDVELRCDPISGHTALYWYRQSLGQGLEFLIYFQGNSAPDKSGLPSDRFSAERTGGSVSTLTIQRTQQEDSAVYLCASSYGFGRGVETQYFGPGTRLLVL.

In regard to this clonotype: One junction end does not reproduce the germline sequence, and a read error may be involved. The chain combines TRBV3-1 with TRBJ2-3; 8 bases line up with TRBD2. CDR1 is LGHDT, CDR2 YNNKEL, per germline (reference sequence). The CDR3 extends over 17 amino acids. The CDR3 protein is CVSSQAQAGRAGGYAYF. In DNA, the CDR3 is TGTGTCAGCAGCCAAGCTCAGGCCGGGAGGGCCGGGGGATACGCGTATTTT.

The rearrangement uses TRBV4-1 and TRBJ1-5; D is uncertain. This CDR3 is built from 13 residues. Trimming cost V 4 bases and J 4 bases, with 8 bases left between them. The germline CDR1 and CDR2 sequences are MGHRA and YSYEKL. This CDR3 is CASSRTWNQPQHF. The CDR3 DNA reads as TGCGCCAGCAGCCGTACTTGGAATCAGCCCCAGCATTTT.

This clonotype was seen a handful of times. The chain has TRBV28 and TRBJ1-1, with D unresolved. The V and J ends lost 2 bases and 5 bases respectively, with 12 bases between them. This CDR3 spans 14 amino acids. The germline V gene has CDR1 MDHEN and CDR2 SYDVKM. The CDR3 region is CASSLGSALTEAFF. CDR3 sequence (DNA): TGTGCCAGCAGTTTAGGGAGTGCTTTAACTGAAGCTTTCTTT.

The chain has TRBV11-2 and TRBJ2-1, with TRBD2 matching over 11 bases. This CDR3 comprises 15 residues. The J segment lost 5 bases and the V segment lost 5 bases, leaving 5 bases of the junction unmatched. Germline V lookup: CDR1 SGHAT, CDR2 FQNNGV. CDR3 nucleotides: TGTGCCAGCAGCCCGACTAGCGGGGCACACAATGAGCAGTTCTTC. Its translation: CASSPTSGAHNEQFF.

V gene TRBV15 combines with J gene TRBJ1-1; a possible D gene is TRBD1 (6 bases). The germline V gene has CDR1 LNHNV and CDR2 YYDKDF (reference sequence). V was shortened by 0 bases and J by 8 bases, with 13 bases between the two germline ends. The CDR3 runs to 14 residues. CDR3 DNA sequence: TGTGCCACCAGCAGAGATACCACAGGGCGCGAAGCTTTCTTT. Its protein is CATSRDTTGREAFF.

CDR3 sequence reads: CASTSGEKLFF. CDR3 sequence (DNA): TGTGCCAGCACTTCAGGAGAAAAACTGTTTTTT. The chain is built from TRBV6-6 and TRBJ1-4, with no clear D. Germline V gene sequence: CDR1 MNHNY, CDR2 SVGAGI (reference sequence). Trimming took off 7 bases at V and 8 bases at J, with 8 bases between the two ends. The CDR3 is made up of 11 amino acids.

This clonotype came up many times. This sequence joins TRBV29-1 and TRBJ2-7; no clear D gene. CDR1 and CDR2 from the germline V gene are SQVTM and ANQGSEA. V lost 7 bases to trimming and J lost 1 base, with 14 bases between them. The CDR3 extends over 13 amino acids. In nucleotides, the CDR3 is TGCAGCGCCATACTGGGTTGGTCCTACGAGCAGTACTTC. It codes for CSAILGWSYEQYF.

The V and J genes are TRBV4-2 and TRBJ1-4; no clear D. Trimming pared 1 base from V and 7 bases from J, leaving 10 bases between. The germline V gene has CDR1 LGHNA and CDR2 YNFKEQ. The CDR3 has 14 residues. CDR3 amino acids: CASSQGRHGEKLFF. CDR3 in DNA: TGTGCCAGCAGCCAAGGCCGCCACGGTGAAAAACTGTTTTTT.

This chain joins TRBV6-2 or TRBV6-3 and TRBJ1-5; weak D call: TRBD1 (5 bases). Trimming removed 5 bases at V and 7 bases at J, with 9 bases between. The CDR3 contains 12 residues. In germline, CDR1 is MNHEY, CDR2 SVGEGT. CDR3 nucleotide sequence: TGTGCCAGCAGTAAAACAGGACAGCCCCAGCATTTT. The encoded protein is CASSKTGQPQHF.

The gene calls are TRBV6-1 and TRBJ1-2; possibly TRBD1 for D (5 bases). Trimming took off 1 base at V and 6 bases at J, with 12 bases between the two ends. The CDR3 totals 14 residues. In germline, CDR1 is MNHNS, CDR2 SASEGT. CDR3 protein: CASSEVTGPHGYTF. The CDR3 coding sequence is TGTGCCAGCAGTGAAGTTACGGGACCCCATGGCTACACCTTC.

This clonotype was seen a handful of times. The V gene is TRBV2, the J gene TRBJ2-1; 7 bases are a match to TRBD2. The V gene's germline CDR1 is SNHLY and CDR2 FYNNEI. Losses at the gene ends were 3 bases for V and 5 bases for J; bases not matched to a gene: 7. CDR3 length: 15 residues. CDR3 protein: CASSDSSGENNEQFF. DNA for the CDR3: TGTGCCAGCAGTGATTCCAGCGGGGAGAACAATGAGCAGTTCTTC.

The chain links TRBV5-1 to TRBJ2-1; TRBD2 aligns across 9 bases. With V trimmed by 0 bases and J by 8 bases, 6 bases remained unmatched. This CDR3 contains 15 residues. Germline V gives CDR1 SGHRS, CDR2 YFSETQ. The CDR3 bases are TGCGCCAGCAGCTTGGAGCGGGGGGCCGTGGATGAGCAGTTCTTC. It codes for CASSLERGAVDEQFF.

This rearrangement joins TRBV7-9 to TRBJ1-2, with TRBD1 matching 9 bases. The J segment lost 7 bases and the V segment lost 6 bases, leaving 9 bases of the junction unmatched. Germline CDR1 SEHNR, CDR2 FQNEAQ (reference sequence). The CDR3 covers 14 residues. This CDR3 reads CASSSNRGLVGYTF. For the CDR3, the DNA is TGTGCCAGCAGTTCTAACAGGGGGCTTGTTGGCTACACCTTC.

The V and J genes are TRBV25-1 and TRBJ2-3; 9 bases are a match to TRBD2. This CDR3 spans 15 amino acids. From germline, CDR1 is MGHDK and CDR2 SYGVNS. V was pared by 6 bases and J by 1 base, with 5 bases of the junction left unmatched. CDR3 sequence reads: CASSVGGRGTDTQYF. The CDR3 DNA is TGTGCCAGCAGCGTAGGCGGGAGGGGCACAGATACGCAGTATTTT.

This clonotype was observed a few times. The chain combines TRBV6-5 with TRBJ1-2; perhaps TRBD1 as D (6 bases). The CDR3 runs 13 residues. Germline V gene data show CDR1 as MNHEY and CDR2 as SVGAGI. The V end was cut by 6 bases, the J end by 4 bases, with 12 bases between. The CDR3 nucleotides read TGTGCCAGCAGGAGAGGACAGTTCTATGGCTACACCTTC. It codes for CASRRGQFYGYTF.

This chain joins TRBV13 and TRBJ1-1; no firm D call. CDR1 is PRHDT and CDR2 is FYEKMQ in the germline V gene (reference sequence). The CDR3 has 16 residues. Trimming removed 0 bases at V and 2 bases at J, with 13 bases between. The CDR3 DNA reads as TGTGCCAGCAGCTTAGGCTCGGGTTTTCGAAACACTGAAGCTTTCTTT. Translating it yields CASSLGSGFRNTEAFF.

V and J are TRBV2 and TRBJ2-3, with 12 bases matching TRBD2. CDR1 and CDR2 (germline): SNHLY, FYNNEI. CDR3 length: 17 amino acids. V was clipped by 3 bases and J by 4 bases; unmatched bases: 8. CDR3 in amino acids: CASSDPTSGGNADTQYF. CDR3 DNA: TGTGCCAGCAGTGATCCGACTAGCGGGGGAAATGCAGATACGCAGTATTTT.

The chain combines TRBV5-1 with TRBJ2-5; the D is unclear. Looked up from germline, CDR1 is SGHRS and CDR2 is YFSETQ. The V end was cut by 5 bases, the J end by 3 bases, with 17 bases between. This CDR3 is 15 amino acids long. CDR3 region: CASSLYRPLEETQYF. The CDR3 nucleotides read TGCGCCAGCAGTCTATATAGGCCCCTGGAAGAGACCCAGTACTTC.

V is TRBV20-1 and J is TRBJ1-1; unclear D gene. The germline V and J ends were trimmed by 5 bases and 0 bases, with 19 bases remaining between them. CDR1 DFQATT and CDR2 SNEGSKA come from the germline V gene (reference sequence). The CDR3 covers 16 residues. This CDR3 is CSADDPTGPVNTEAFF. In nucleotides, the CDR3 is TGCAGTGCTGACGACCCGACGGGCCCCGTGAACACTGAAGCTTTCTTT.

Ten or more counts support this clonotype. The chain carries TRBV6-5 and TRBJ1-2; 12 bases are shared with TRBD1. The CDR3 totals 15 residues. The trim removed 5 bases at V and 8 bases at J, leaving 9 bases unmatched. CDR1 and CDR2 (germline): MNHEY, SVGAGI. Here the CDR3 reads CASSDPGTGGVGYTF. CDR3 nucleotide sequence: TGTGCCAGCAGTGACCCCGGGACAGGGGGCGTAGGCTACACCTTC.

Concerning this clonotype: A much larger clone differs from this one at a single base, so this may be a read error. The CDR3 region is CASSLSLDGANVQTF. CDR3 in DNA: TGTGCCAGCAGTCTCTCGTTGGACGGGGCCAACGTCCAGACTTTC. The chain is built from TRBV7-9 and TRBJ2-6, with D possibly being TRBD1 or TRBD2 (5 bases each). This CDR3 region has 15 residues. Germline V gene sequence: CDR1 SEHNR, CDR2 FQNEAQ (reference sequence).

This chain links TRBV27 with TRBJ2-5; D remains unclear. The V end was cut by 5 bases, the J end by 7 bases, with 8 bases between. The CDR3 loop spans 11 amino acids. Germline values: CDR1 MNHEY, CDR2 SMNVEV (reference sequence). Here the CDR3 reads CASSMGGTQYF. DNA of the CDR3: TGTGCCAGCAGTATGGGTGGGACCCAGTACTTC.

This clonotype was detected a few times. For the CDR3, the DNA is TGTGCCTCAGCCCGGAACGAGCAGTACTTC. Translating gives CASARNEQYF. The V gene is TRBV12-3 or TRBV12-4, the J gene TRBJ2-7, with no clear D. This CDR3 is built from 10 residues. V was trimmed by 11 bases and J by 5 bases, leaving 10 bases between them.

This chain uses TRBV3-1 with TRBJ2-4; 7 bases fit TRBD2. Germline V gene lookup returns CDR1 LGHDT and CDR2 YNNKEL (reference sequence). The CDR3 loop spans 14 amino acids. V was pared by 1 base and J by 13 bases, with 10 bases of the junction left unmatched. Written as DNA, the CDR3 is TGTGCCAGCAGCCAAGTGCGGGGGACTGGAGAGCAGTACTTC. The encoded protein is CASSQVRGTGEQYF.